What follows describes a single T cell receptor (beta chain). What it binds is unknown. The data were taken from a study of T cell responses to AZD1222 COVID-19 vaccine. Study-wide points: Reportedly, close to half of spike-specific TCRs are directed against unmutated variant regions. Clonal diversity was possibly underestimated; the donors were predominantly white British and more often female.

Clones were sequenced by immunoSEQ multiplex PCR, and TCRdb holds only the in-frame ones, with some missing. Counted here are under 150,000 clones, over 85% occurring once; the ten biggest clones make up 4.5% to 6.5%. This CDR3 comprises 12 residues. Trimming removed 4 bases from V and 14 bases from J, with 15 bases in between. Per the germline V gene, CDR1 is MNHNY and CDR2 is SVGAGI (reference sequence). This TCR came from an adult in good health. The sample here was peripheral blood, taken on day 0 of AZD1222 vaccination. The chain links TRBV6-6 to TRBJ2-1; D possibly corresponds to TRBD2 (5 bases). The CDR3 loop is CASSSEYGEEFF. CDR3 DNA sequence: TGTGCCAGCAGTTCCGAGTACGGGGAAGAGTTCTTC.